The 7 T cell receptor beta chains presented below share a single source sample, sequenced in a study of blood T cell repertoires in COVID-19. The protocol was immunoSEQ multiplex PCR, while the TCRdb copy is restricted to in-frame clones and leaves out a portion. Of around 140,000 clones detected, roughly four fifths appear once; the ten largest clones hold 4%. Input material: peripheral blood. These receptor sequences come from a woman aged 55-69 years with acute or convalescent COVID-19.

The rearrangement uses TRBV19 and TRBJ2-1; perhaps TRBD2 as D (6 bases). The CDR3 is 16 residues long. Per germline, CDR1 LNHDA and CDR2 SQIVND (reference sequence). The V gene lost 5 bases and the J gene lost 6 bases, with 20 bases spanning the gap. CDR3 nucleotide sequence: TGTGCCAGTAGTCATGGGACTCCCGGGGGAGGCAATGAGCAGTTCTTC. This sequence encodes CASSHGTPGGGNEQFF.

CDR3: CASSFGLAEVSYNEQFF. CDR3 nucleotide sequence: TGCGCCAGCAGCTTTGGACTAGCGGAAGTCTCCTACAATGAGCAGTTCTTC. This chain links TRBV5-1 with TRBJ2-1; 10 bases line up with TRBD2. Losses at the gene ends were 2 bases for V and 0 bases for J; bases not matched to a gene: 5. Germline-derived CDR1 and CDR2 are SGHRS and YFSETQ. CDR3 size: 17 residues.

The CDR3 sequence is CASSQLGQSDLPLHF. CDR3 in DNA: TGTGCCAGCAGCCAGTTAGGACAGTCAGACTTGCCCCTCCACTTT. The chain links TRBV3-1 (or the pseudogene TRBV3-2) to TRBJ1-6; the D gene is possibly TRBD1 (6 bases). The germline V gene has CDR1 LGHDT and CDR2 YNNKEL (reference sequence). This CDR3 comprises 15 residues. Trimming shortened V by 3 bases and J by 13 bases, and 19 bases separated the two germline ends.

This clone was observed once. The chain has TRBV15 and TRBJ2-1; D is possibly TRBD2 (5 bases). The V end lost 2 bases, the J end lost 0 bases, and 8 bases lay between the germline ends. The germline V gene has CDR1 LNHNV and CDR2 YYDKDF (reference sequence). The length of the CDR3 is 15 residues. The CDR3 DNA follows: TGTGCCACCAGCAGATCGGGATCCTCCTACAATGAGCAGTTCTTC. Protein: CATSRSGSSYNEQFF.

The chain combines TRBV2 with TRBJ1-4, with unresolved D. V shed 6 bases and J shed 11 bases, with 13 bases lying between them. CDR3 length: 12 amino acids. The germline V gene has CDR1 SNHLY and CDR2 FYNNEI. The CDR3 DNA follows: TGTGCCAGCAGACTCCCAGCGGAGAAACTGTTTTTT. Residues: CASRLPAEKLFF.

The chain carries TRBV4-1 and TRBJ2-3; possible D gene TRBD1, 6 bases. The CDR3 is 15 amino acids. Per the germline V gene, CDR1 is MGHRA and CDR2 is YSYEKL. The ends were cut back, 4 bases at V and 2 bases at J, with 13 bases in the middle. The CDR3, as DNA: TGCGCCAGCAGCCTCCAACAGGGAAACACAGATACGCAGTATTTT. This translates into CASSLQQGNTDTQYF.

V is TRBV25-1 and J is TRBJ1-1; TRBD1 aligns across 9 bases. The CDR3 runs to 15 residues. V lost 3 bases, J lost 7 bases, and 9 bases stayed unmatched. Germline V gene sequence: CDR1 MGHDK, CDR2 SYGVNS. CDR3 loop: CASSEPGTGSVEAFF. The CDR3 DNA sequence: TGTGCCAGCAGTGAGCCCGGGACAGGGAGTGTTGAAGCTTTCTTT.